The subject of this entry is one T cell receptor beta chain. The second PCR ran roughly 6 to 11 cycles with a sample-barcoded 5' primer and J-beta primers. A single record per CDR3 protein comes from TCRdb applying MiXCR to the 5' RACE reads. The data show about 1.6 million distinct CDR3 sequences, 34% seen once. V lost 3 bases and J 0 bases, leaving 8 bases between the germline ends. CDR1 is GTSNPN and CDR2 is SVGIG in the germline V gene (reference sequence). This CDR3 is 13 amino acids long. The data originate from a study of blood T cells in healthy people across ages. The chain uses TRBV30 and TRBJ2-5, with D perhaps TRBD1 (6 bases). The TCR was taken from a woman aged 30 to 39 in good health. Sequencing was carried out using blood. The CDR3 DNA is TGTGCCTGGAGCGGACAGCACCAAGAGACCCAGTACTTC. Translation gives CAWSGQHQETQYF.